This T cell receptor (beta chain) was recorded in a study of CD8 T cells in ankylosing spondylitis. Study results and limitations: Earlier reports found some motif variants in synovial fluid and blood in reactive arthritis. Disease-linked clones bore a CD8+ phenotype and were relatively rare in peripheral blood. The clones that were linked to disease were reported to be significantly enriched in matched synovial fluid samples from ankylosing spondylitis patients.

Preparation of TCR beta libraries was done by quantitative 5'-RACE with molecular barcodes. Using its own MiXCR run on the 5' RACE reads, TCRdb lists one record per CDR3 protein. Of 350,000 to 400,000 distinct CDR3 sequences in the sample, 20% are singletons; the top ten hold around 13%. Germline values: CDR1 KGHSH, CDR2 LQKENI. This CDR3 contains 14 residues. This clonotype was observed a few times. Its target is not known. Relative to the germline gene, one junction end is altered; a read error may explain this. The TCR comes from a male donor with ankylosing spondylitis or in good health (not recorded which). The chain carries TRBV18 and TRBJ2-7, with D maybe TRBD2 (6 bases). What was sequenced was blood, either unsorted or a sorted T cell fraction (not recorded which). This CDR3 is CASSPQPGRHEQYF. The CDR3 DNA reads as TGTGCCAGCTCGCCACAACCGGGGAGGCACGAGCAGTACTTC.